The rows below give T cell receptor beta chains drawn from one sample of a study of blood T cell repertoires in COVID-19. Assay: immunoSEQ multiplex PCR; the TCRdb copy retains only in-frame clones and omits some. Here the sample spans some 300,000 clones, approximately 91% being singletons. The sample comprised PBMCs or T cells enriched from blood (not recorded which). The receptors derive from a woman aged 25 to 39 who had recovered from COVID-19. Each CDR3 is given with its conserved first and last residue. The D gene is left open where the match is weak. The size entry is marked missing in some rows and otherwise reads once, few, many or a size class.

TGTGCCAGCAGCCCGGACAGGGGGTCGAGGTTAGACACTGAAGCTTTCTTT,CASSPDRGSRLDTEAFF,NA,TRBV5-6,TRBJ1-1,TRBD1
TGTGCCAGCAGTGCCTACAGGGCTCAGCCCCAGCATTTT,CASSAYRAQPQHF,few,TRBV28,TRBJ1-5,NA
TGTGCCTGGAGCGCCGGGACTAGCGTTTCCACAGATACGCAGTATTTT,CAWSAGTSVSTDTQYF,NA,TRBV30,TRBJ2-3,TRBD2
TGCGCCAGCAGCTTGTCAGGAAACGAAGAGCAGTTCTTC,CASSLSGNEEQFF,NA,TRBV5-1,TRBJ2-1,NA
TGTGCCAGCAGCCTGAGGGCAGGCTCACCCCTCCCATCATCATCTTCACCCCTCCACTTT,CASSLRAGSPLPSSSSPLHF,once,TRBV5-5,TRBJ1-6,NA
TGTGCCAGCAGTTTAGGGACAGGGGGCGATAATAAATACGAGCAGTACTTC,CASSLGTGGDNKYEQYF,NA,TRBV28,TRBJ2-7,TRBD1
TGTGCCATCAGTGAGTCCGCCGGGACTTACTACGAGCAGTACTTC,CAISESAGTYYEQYF,NA,TRBV10-3,TRBJ2-7,NA
TGTGCCAGCGCCAGGGACAGGGACTATGGCTACACCTTC,CASARDRDYGYTF,NA,TRBV27,TRBJ1-2,TRBD1
TGCGCCAGCAGCCTGGACAACTCTGGGGCCAACGTCCTGACTTTC,CASSLDNSGANVLTF,NA,TRBV4-1,TRBJ2-6,NA
TGCGCCAGCAGCCAAGGGATAAGCGACGGGGAGGGCTACACCTTC,CASSQGISDGEGYTF,NA,TRBV4-3,TRBJ1-2,NA
TGTGCCAGCAGTGACGAACTAGGACAGCCCCTCGAGCAGTACTTC,CASSDELGQPLEQYF,few,TRBV6-1,TRBJ2-7,NA
TGTGCCAGCAGTTTATTCAGGGCGACTGAAGCTTTCTTT,CASSLFRATEAFF,NA,TRBV28,TRBJ1-1,NA
TGTGCCAGCAGTGACAGGTCTGGAAACACCATATATTTT,CASSDRSGNTIYF,NA,TRBV6-6,TRBJ1-3,NA
TGTGCCATCAGTGCGTCATGGGCTAGCGGAGATAGCACCGGGGAGCTGTTTTTT,CAISASWASGDSTGELFF,NA,TRBV10-3,TRBJ2-2,TRBD2
TGTGCCAGCAGTTTATCGGCAGGGTCATATTCACCCCTCCACTTT,CASSLSAGSYSPLHF,NA,TRBV27,TRBJ1-6,NA
TGTGCCAGCAGACCTAGAAGCGGGAGCCAAGAGACCCAGTACTTC,CASRPRSGSQETQYF,NA,TRBV5-4,TRBJ2-5,TRBD2
TGTGCCAGCTCACGTCCGGCGGGTCGCGGCAATCAGCCCCAGCATTTT,CASSRPAGRGNQPQHF,NA,TRBV18,TRBJ1-5,NA
TGTGCCAGCAGGGGGGACAGCTATCAAGAGACCCAGTACTTC,CASRGDSYQETQYF,NA,TRBV2,TRBJ2-5,TRBD1
TGTGCCAGCAGCTTGCGTGCACCCCTAGCCGGGGAGCTGTTTTTT,CASSLRAPLAGELFF,NA,TRBV5-6,TRBJ2-2,NA
TGTGCCAGCAGCTTAGATTTTGGCGGGGGGAGCACAGATACGCAGTATTTT,CASSLDFGGGSTDTQYF,once,TRBV7-2,TRBJ2-3,TRBD2
TGTGCCAGCAGTTCAGGGGGGAGCAATCAGCCCCAGCATTTT,CASSSGGSNQPQHF,NA,TRBV27,TRBJ1-5,TRBD1
TGTGCCAGCAGCCCCCAAGATGGACGACTAGCCCCCCCAGATACGCAGTATTTT,CASSPQDGRLAPPDTQYF,NA,TRBV7-9,TRBJ2-3,TRBD2